The 20 T cell receptor beta chains below all came from one sample that was sequenced in a study of blood T cell repertoires in COVID-19. The repertoire was sequenced with immunoSEQ multiplex PCR; TCRdb's copy has only in-frame clones and lacks some. The sample yields some 150,000 clones, around 76% seen once. Material for sequencing was peripheral blood. The receptors were gathered from a man between 60 and 75 years old with acute or convalescent COVID-19.

The chain uses TRBV2 and TRBJ2-6, with 8 nucleotides matching TRBD1. With 5 bases clipped from V and 2 bases from J, the junction kept 2 bases outside the gene matches. The V gene's germline CDR1 is SNHLY and CDR2 FYNNEI. The CDR3 has 15 amino acids. The CDR3 spells CASSLQGAGANVLTF. In DNA, the CDR3 is TGTGCCAGCAGTTTACAGGGGGCTGGGGCCAACGTCCTGACTTTC.

For the CDR3, the DNA is TGCGCCAGCAGCCGGACTAGCGTTTCCTACGAGCAGTACTTC. This gives the protein CASSRTSVSYEQYF. The genes are TRBV5-1 and TRBJ2-7, with TRBD2 identical over 9 bases. CDR3 length equals 14 residues. V shed 4 bases, J shed 1 base, and the junction held 3 bases outside the gene matches. Germline V gene lookup returns CDR1 SGHRS and CDR2 YFSETQ.

This clone came up once. The V gene is TRBV7-6, the J gene TRBJ2-5; TRBD2 agrees at 9 bases. Per the germline V gene, CDR1 is SGHVS and CDR2 is FNYEAQ. Trimming cost V 3 bases and J 7 bases; bases outside gene matches: 6. This CDR3 contains 14 residues. The CDR3 spells CASSFRTSDGTQYF. The CDR3 nucleotides read TGTGCCAGCAGCTTCCGGACTAGCGACGGGACCCAGTACTTC.

The genes are TRBV6-6 and TRBJ1-2; D gene uncertain. V was shortened by 7 bases and J by 4 bases, with 13 bases between the two germline ends. The CDR3 covers 13 residues. The V gene's germline CDR1 is MNHNY and CDR2 SVGAGI (reference sequence). DNA for the CDR3: TGTGCCAGCACACTCCGGGATACCTATGGCTACACCTTC. Its protein product is CASTLRDTYGYTF.

The chain couples TRBV5-4 to TRBJ2-3; the D gene is possibly TRBD2 (6 bases). Trimming removed 6 bases at V and 0 bases at J, with 14 bases between. Germline-derived CDR1 and CDR2 are SGHNT and YYREEE (reference sequence). The CDR3 totals 15 residues. The CDR3 here is CASTPGLLSTDTQYF. In DNA, the CDR3 is TGTGCCAGCACCCCGGGACTCCTTAGCACAGATACGCAGTATTTT.

The rearrangement uses TRBV18 and TRBJ2-1; TRBD1 might be the D (6 bases). This CDR3 spans 13 amino acids. Germline CDR1 and CDR2: KGHSH and LQKENI. Trimming cost V 2 bases and J 6 bases, with 8 bases left between them. The DNA for the CDR3 is TGTGCCAGCTCACCATCCAGGGGCAATGAGCAGTTCTTC. It translates to CASSPSRGNEQFF.

The CDR3 bases are TGTGCCAGCAGCTTAGAAAGAGCTCATACTCTAGCCAAAAACATTCAGTACTTC. It codes for CASSLERAHTLAKNIQYF. V gene TRBV7-2 combines with J gene TRBJ2-4, with D uncertain. The length of the CDR3 is 18 residues. The germline gives CDR1 SGHTA, CDR2 FQGNSA. Between the trimmed V and J ends, which lost 1 base and 0 bases, there was a span of 16 bases.

This clone was recorded a few times. V and J are TRBV7-9 and TRBJ1-6; D remains ambiguous. The V end lost 1 base, the J end lost 10 bases, and 14 bases lay between the germline ends. The CDR3 extends over 15 amino acids. Per germline, CDR1 SEHNR and CDR2 FQNEAQ (reference sequence). CDR3 nucleotides: TGTGCCAGCAGCTTAGGGGCTGGGTCAAGCTCACCCCTCCACTTT. This translates into CASSLGAGSSSPLHF.

The chain recombines TRBV4-1 with TRBJ2-3; TRBD2 agrees at 11 bases. This CDR3 has 20 amino acids. Trimming took 0 bases from V and 2 from J; bases not matched to a gene: 13. Per germline, CDR1 MGHRA and CDR2 YSYEKL. The CDR3 here is CASSQDSPIGLAGFTDTQYF. The CDR3 nucleotides are TGCGCCAGCAGCCAAGATTCCCCGATTGGACTAGCGGGCTTCACAGATACGCAGTATTTT.

The chain couples TRBV27 to TRBJ2-7; 9 bases align to TRBD2. From germline, CDR1 is MNHEY and CDR2 SMNVEV (reference sequence). This CDR3 has 16 residues. The V gene end was trimmed by 3 bases and the J gene end by 9 bases; junction bases not matched to a gene: 15. The CDR3 sequence: CASSFSGGDEGTWQYF. CDR3 bases: TGTGCCAGCAGTTTTAGCGGGGGCGATGAGGGTACGTGGCAGTACTTC.

This clone showed up just a few times. The rearrangement joins TRBV2 to TRBJ1-5; 9 bases align to TRBD1. Trimming cost V 6 bases and J 6 bases; bases outside gene matches: 15. The CDR3 has 17 amino acids. The germline V gene encodes CDR1 SNHLY and CDR2 FYNNEI. This CDR3 reads CASSPQTGGLVGQPQHF. CDR3 DNA sequence: TGTGCCAGCAGCCCTCAGACAGGGGGGTTGGTCGGTCAGCCCCAGCATTTT.

The chain links TRBV28 to TRBJ1-4, with D hard to call. This CDR3 is built from 14 residues. V lost 7 bases and J lost 6, with 15 bases in between. The germline CDR1 and CDR2 sequences are MDHEN and SYDVKM. CDR3 protein: CASTSRGSDEKLFF. For the CDR3, the DNA is TGTGCCAGCACCTCTCGGGGTTCAGATGAAAAACTGTTTTTT.

The chain joins TRBV29-1 to TRBJ2-2, with D unclear. The CDR3 length is 14 residues. Germline lookup yields CDR1 SQVTM and CDR2 ANQGSEA. Trimming cost V 7 bases and J 2 bases, with 14 bases left between them. The DNA of the CDR3 is TGCAGCGCCATGGCCAGCGTAAACACCGGGGAGCTGTTTTTT. Its protein product is CSAMASVNTGELFF.

In its sample, this clone was seen once. This rearrangement joins TRBV4-2 to TRBJ1-5; D remains ambiguous. The V and J ends lost 0 bases and 3 bases respectively, with 9 bases between them. The CDR3 runs 15 residues. Germline V lookup: CDR1 LGHNA, CDR2 YNFKEQ. CDR3 loop: CASSQEWQFNQPQHF. CDR3 DNA: TGTGCCAGCAGCCAAGAATGGCAGTTCAATCAGCCCCAGCATTTT.

In this sample, this clone turned up once. The chain carries TRBV24-1 and TRBJ2-2; possibly TRBD1 for D (6 bases). The V gene's germline CDR1 is KGHDR and CDR2 SFDVKD. Trimming took off 5 bases at V and 1 base at J, with 13 bases between the two ends. CDR3 length: 16 residues. DNA for the CDR3: TGTGCCACCAGTGGTTTAGGGGGTCTGAACACCGGGGAGCTGTTTTTT. Translation: CATSGLGGLNTGELFF.

The chain carries TRBV6-1 and TRBJ2-1; TRBD1 agrees at 10 bases. This CDR3 has 15 amino acids. Germline V gives CDR1 MNHNS, CDR2 SASEGT. J lost 3 bases, V lost 5 bases, and 4 bases had no gene match. This chain's CDR3 is CASSPTGGLYNEQFF. Written as DNA, the CDR3 is TGTGCCAGCAGTCCGACAGGGGGCCTCTACAATGAGCAGTTCTTC.

The chain recombines TRBV5-1 with TRBJ2-3, with a tentative D call TRBD1 (6 bases). This CDR3 has 15 residues. Germline V gene data show CDR1 as SGHRS and CDR2 as YFSETQ. V gave up 1 base and J gave up 6 bases, with 15 bases separating them. In DNA, the CDR3 is TGCGCCAGCAGCTTGTTCGGGACACCAGTTGATACGCAGTATTTT. Amino acids: CASSLFGTPVDTQYF.

The chain has TRBV6-1 and TRBJ2-3, with D perhaps TRBD2 (6 bases). The CDR3 is made up of 15 amino acids. Germline values: CDR1 MNHNS, CDR2 SASEGT. V was trimmed by 2 bases and J by 3 bases, leaving 12 bases between them. The CDR3 is CASSEWGVETDTQYF. DNA for the CDR3: TGTGCCAGCAGTGAATGGGGGGTAGAAACAGATACGCAGTATTTT.

The V and J genes are TRBV5-4 and TRBJ1-1; possible D gene TRBD1, 6 bases. The germline gives CDR1 SGHNT, CDR2 YYREEE (reference sequence). Trimming stripped 3 bases from V and 0 bases from J, with 9 bases between. The CDR3 runs to 14 residues. The CDR3 nucleotides read TGTGCCAGCAGCTCCGGGACAATGAACACTGAAGCTTTCTTT. It translates to CASSSGTMNTEAFF.

The V and J genes are TRBV25-1 and TRBJ1-2; 7 bases match TRBD1. Losses at the gene ends were 3 bases for V and 9 bases for J; bases not matched to a gene: 4. Germline CDR1 reads MGHDK; CDR2 reads SYGVNS. This CDR3 spans 12 amino acids. The CDR3 DNA is TGTGCCAGCAGTGACCAGGGGGATCGCTACACCTTC. Amino acids: CASSDQGDRYTF.